The clone carrying this TCR beta chain showed up many times. Its antigen is unidentified. It was blood bank volunteers in Maryland, USA who made up the healthy controls. These data belong to a study of neurological immune-mediated disorders. Whole-study findings and limits: Private repertoires in all groups were suggested, as expanded clones shared no CDR3 amino acid sequences across subjects.

Germline V gene lookup returns CDR1 SGHVS and CDR2 FQNEAQ. The CDR3 is 14 residues long. Deletions cut 6 bases from V and 5 bases from J, with 16 bases between. The authors produced cDNA by 5'RACE using 10-nucleotide random UMIs. TCRdb passed the 5' RACE reads through MiXCR, listing each CDR3 protein once. The sample includes roughly 39,000 distinct CDR3 sequences, around 4.8% of them seen just once. The rearrangement links TRBV7-8 to TRBJ2-5; D ambiguous. The sequence came from a man between 18 and 35 years old in good health. Specimen: CD4+ T cells from blood. CDR3 nucleotides: TGTGCCAGCAGGACCTCGGAGCTATCGGAGACCCAGTACTTC. Its protein product is CASRTSELSETQYF.